What follows are 3 T cell receptor beta chains derived from one specimen sequenced in a study of cytomegalovirus exposure and HLA in healthy donors. The PCR employed 60 Vbeta primers together with 13 Jbeta primers. TCRdb's table, derived via immunoSEQ multiplex PCR, lists solely in-frame clones and lacks some. The profile shows some 190,000 clones, around nine tenths of them singletons. The sample was PBMCs. The origin of the receptors is a woman aged 25 to 39 in good health and CMV-seronegative.

This chain links TRBV19 with TRBJ1-2; 7 positions agree with TRBD1. The CDR3 length is 14 residues. J was trimmed by 4 bases and V by 5 bases; bases with no gene match: 7. Germline-derived CDR1 and CDR2 are LNHDA and SQIVND (reference sequence). CDR3 bases: TGTGCCAGTAGTTTCGCAGGACAGGTCTATGGCTACACCTTC. Translated: CASSFAGQVYGYTF.

V usage is TRBV6-5 and J usage is TRBJ2-3; tentative D call: TRBD1 (5 bases). Germline V gene sequence: CDR1 MNHEY, CDR2 SVGAGI. Trimming stripped 8 bases from V and 1 base from J, with 10 bases between. The length of the CDR3 is 13 residues. This chain's CDR3 is CASLMTGTDTQYF. CDR3 nucleotides: TGTGCCAGCTTGATGACAGGCACAGATACGCAGTATTTT.

This clone was counted a single time. The chain recombines TRBV19 with TRBJ2-1, with TRBD2 matching 7 bases. The CDR3 consists of 14 residues. Looked up from germline, CDR1 is LNHDA and CDR2 is SQIVND (reference sequence). J was trimmed by 4 bases and V by 3 bases; bases with no gene match: 3. CDR3 sequence (DNA): TGTGCCAGTAGTATGGGGAGGGGTTACAATGAGCAGTTCTTC. Protein sequence: CASSMGRGYNEQFF.